These 9 T cell receptor beta chains originate from one sample sequenced in a study of T cell responses to AZD1222 COVID-19 vaccine. The repertoire was sequenced with immunoSEQ multiplex PCR; TCRdb's copy has only in-frame clones and lacks some. The profile shows around 100,000 clones, around 87% of them singletons. The starting material was peripheral blood, obtained on day 0 of MenACWY control vaccination. These receptors originate from an adult in good health.

This clone was picked up one time. This rearrangement joins TRBV19 to TRBJ2-2, with no clear D. The V gene's germline CDR1 is LNHDA and CDR2 SQIVND (reference sequence). CDR3 length: 16 amino acids. The V end lost 10 bases, the J end lost 0 bases, and 18 bases lay between the germline ends. The CDR3 here is CATKPRELANTGELFF. Written as DNA, the CDR3 is TGTGCCACAAAACCGAGAGAATTAGCGAACACCGGGGAGCTGTTTTTT.

This chain uses TRBV14 with TRBJ1-2; 8 bases match TRBD1. Looked up from germline, CDR1 is SGHDN and CDR2 is FVKESK. With 0 bases clipped from V and 8 bases from J, the junction kept 5 bases outside the gene matches. The CDR3 runs 14 residues. The CDR3 bases are TGTGCCAGCAGCCAAGATTGGACAGGGAAAGGCTACACCTTC. Translating it yields CASSQDWTGKGYTF.

The J gene is TRBJ1-1, the V gene TRBV7-9, with D uncertain. CDR1 SEHNR and CDR2 FQNEAQ come from the germline V gene (reference sequence). Trimming stripped 3 bases from V and 3 bases from J, with 11 bases between. The CDR3 has 14 amino acids. The CDR3: CASSFVAVYTEAFF. Here the CDR3 DNA reads TGTGCCAGCAGCTTCGTTGCGGTGTACACTGAAGCTTTCTTT.

In regard to this clone: The CDR3 does not end in the conserved phenylalanine or tryptophan, so this is likely a read error. The DNA is omitted, as the CDR3 cannot be located on it reliably, and the CDR3 follows TCRdb's listing. The rearrangement links TRBV2 to TRBJ1-2. Germline assignment: CDR1 SNHLY and CDR2 FYNNEI. The CDR3 spans 11 amino acids, including both terminal residues. The CDR3 region is CASESTGHREI.

This chain uses TRBV5-4 with TRBJ2-5, with TRBD1 matching 11 bases. CDR1 and CDR2 from the germline V gene are SGHNT and YYREEE (reference sequence). J gave up 5 bases and V 5 bases, and 5 bases lay outside the gene matches. The CDR3 runs to 14 residues. The CDR3 loop is CASRDRGRKETQYF. The CDR3 nucleotides are TGTGCCAGCAGGGACAGGGGGCGTAAGGAGACCCAGTACTTC.

This clone has only a few counts. This chain connects TRBV5-5 to TRBJ2-5; D may be TRBD1 (5 bases). CDR1 is SGHKS and CDR2 is YYEKEE in the germline V gene (reference sequence). The CDR3 extends over 14 amino acids. Trimming removed 0 bases from V and 2 bases from J, with 8 bases in between. CDR3 DNA: TGTGCCAGCAGCTTGGGACAGATACAAGAGACCCAGTACTTC. Translated, it gives CASSLGQIQETQYF.

The chain combines TRBV2 with TRBJ2-2; D is undetermined. Germline loops: CDR1 SNHLY, CDR2 FYNNEI. The length of the CDR3 is 16 residues. V shed 3 bases and J shed 4 bases, with 15 bases lying between them. The CDR3 loop reads CASSDVGLFGTGELFF. The CDR3 DNA is TGTGCCAGCAGTGATGTCGGTCTTTTCGGCACCGGGGAGCTGTTTTTT.

The J gene is TRBJ1-1, the V gene TRBV28; 11 bases agree with TRBD1. Trimming cost V 4 bases and J 5 bases; bases outside gene matches: 3. This CDR3 comprises 14 residues. CDR1 and CDR2 (germline): MDHEN, SYDVKM. CDR3 DNA sequence: TGTGCCAGCAGTTGGACAGGGGGCTGGACTGAAGCTTTCTTT. The encoded protein is CASSWTGGWTEAFF.

The chain uses TRBV7-9 and TRBJ2-5, with no clear D. The CDR3 consists of 13 residues. CDR1 is SEHNR, CDR2 FQNEAQ, per germline (reference sequence). The V end lost 1 base, the J end lost 4 bases, and 7 bases lay between the germline ends. In DNA form, the CDR3 reads TGTGCCAGCAGCTTAGAACAGTTAGAGACCCAGTACTTC. Amino acid sequence: CASSLEQLETQYF.